Listed below are T cell receptor beta chains from one sample, sequenced in a study of cytomegalovirus exposure and HLA in healthy donors. Measured with immunoSEQ multiplex PCR; TCRdb has only the in-frame clones, and not every one. The repertoire has 200,000 to 250,000 clones, about 85% of them found once; the top ten carry about 1.2%. The sequencing sample was made of PBMCs. These receptors originate from a human donor in good health. CDR3s include the opening cysteine and the closing phenylalanine or tryptophan. The D gene is left open where the match is weak. Where a row states a size, it is once, few, many or the class of an expanded clone; other rows omit it.

>TRBV9|few|-|TRBJ1-1
CASSVLRDTSTEAFF
TGTGCCAGCAGCGTGCTCAGGGATACCAGCACTGAAGCTTTCTTT
>TRBV2|-|-|TRBJ2-1
CASSEQLVMAGSYNEQFF
TGTGCCAGCAGTGAACAACTAGTGATGGCCGGGTCCTACAATGAGCAGTTCTTC
>TRBV27|-|-|TRBJ1-2
CASRGTPGRGGYTF
TGTGCCAGCAGGGGGACACCGGGTCGAGGTGGCTACACCTTC
>TRBV25-1|once|TRBD1|TRBJ2-7
CASSEWTGTYEQYF
TGTGCCAGCAGTGAATGGACAGGTACCTACGAGCAGTACTTC
>TRBV30|-|-|TRBJ1-1
CAWSVAGYTEAFF
TGTGCCTGGAGCGTAGCAGGGTACACTGAAGCTTTCTTT
>TRBV21-1|-|-|TRBJ2-1
CASSWGGVVVAGPDNEQFF
TGTGCCAGCAGCTGGGGGGGGGTTGTGGTAGCGGGACCTGACAATGAGCAGTTCTTC
>TRBV29-1|-|-|TRBJ2-2
CSVKTGLNTGELFF
TGCAGCGTGAAGACAGGTTTGAACACCGGGGAGCTGTTTTTT
>TRBV7-2|-|TRBD1|TRBJ1-2
CASSLGLRGVDHGYTF
TGTGCCAGCAGCTTAGGCCTCAGGGGGGTAGATCATGGCTACACCTTC
>TRBV2|-|-|TRBJ2-7
CASEDSRYEQYF
TGTGCCAGCGAGGACTCGCGTTACGAGCAGTACTTC
>TRBV6-6|-|TRBD1|TRBJ1-1
CASSYPGQGNTEAFF
TGTGCCAGCAGTTATCCGGGACAGGGGAACACTGAAGCTTTCTTT
>TRBV27|-|-|TRBJ1-4
CASSLRRQLGGEEKLFF
TGTGCCAGCAGTTTACGACGACAGTTAGGAGGGGAAGAAAAACTGTTTTTT
>TRBV30|-|TRBD1|TRBJ1-1
CAYDGGTGNTEAFF
TGTGCTTACGACGGGGGGACAGGCAACACTGAAGCTTTCTTT
>TRBV7-6|-|TRBD2|TRBJ2-1
CASAPGLAGGGGYNEQFF
TGTGCCAGTGCACCGGGACTAGCGGGAGGAGGAGGCTACAATGAGCAGTTCTTC
>TRBV7-9|few|TRBD2|TRBJ2-7
CASSRTSGAYEQYF
TGTGCCAGCAGCCGGACTAGCGGAGCCTACGAGCAGTACTTC
>TRBV7-2|-|TRBD1|TRBJ2-5
CASSTGTGLGPTETQYF
TGTGCCAGCAGCACCGGGACAGGTTTGGGGCCTACGGAGACCCAGTACTTC
>TRBV5-5|-|-|TRBJ1-2
CASSSLFSGIYGYTF
TGTGCCAGCAGCTCTTTGTTCAGCGGAATCTATGGCTACACCTTC
>TRBV30|-|TRBD1|TRBJ2-7
CAWSAPGTGRYEQYF
TGTGCCTGGAGTGCCCCCGGGACAGGACGCTACGAGCAGTACTTC
>TRBV5-3|-|TRBD2|TRBJ2-7
CARSLGTSSYEQYF
TGTGCCAGAAGCTTGGGGACTAGCTCCTACGAGCAGTACTTC
>TRBV10-1|-|TRBD2|TRBJ2-7
CASSEPKGRGSSYEQYF
TGCGCCAGCAGTGAGCCCAAAGGGAGGGGAAGCTCCTACGAGCAGTACTTC
>TRBV5-1|-|-|TRBJ2-7
CASKEGGGPYEQYF
TGCGCCAGCAAGGAGGGAGGGGGTCCGTACGAGCAGTACTTC
>TRBV4-2|-|-|TRBJ2-7
CASRAPDSYKQYF
TGTGCCAGCAGAGCCCCGGACTCCTACAAGCAGTACTTC
>TRBV14|-|TRBD1|TRBJ1-2
CASSHKRTGDGYTF
TGTGCCAGCAGCCATAAAAGAACAGGGGATGGCTACACCTTC
>TRBV12-5|few|-|TRBJ1-2
CASGLVDGYTF
TGTGCTAGTGGTTTGGTCGATGGCTACACCTTC
>TRBV6-1|-|TRBD1|TRBJ2-1
CASSEQGADEQFF
TGTGCCAGCAGTGAGCAGGGGGCGGATGAGCAGTTCTTC
>TRBV5-4|once|TRBD2|TRBJ2-2
CASRRTSGNTGELFF
TGTGCCAGCAGGCGGACTAGCGGAAACACCGGGGAGCTGTTTTTT
>TRBV7-9|-|TRBD1|TRBJ1-2
CASSPPGGNYGYTF
TGTGCCAGCAGCCCACCAGGGGGCAACTATGGCTACACCTTC
>TRBV25-1|-|-|TRBJ1-2
CASSAPSGADGYTF
TGTGCCAGCAGTGCGCCATCAGGGGCAGATGGCTACACCTTC
>TRBV9|-|TRBD2|TRBJ2-2
CASSVSGRDTGELFF
TGTGCCAGCAGCGTCAGCGGGAGGGACACCGGGGAGCTGTTTTTT
>TRBV4-1|-|TRBD2|TRBJ2-4
CASSQGSVSGRAKNIQYF
TGCGCCAGCAGCCAAGGGTCGGTAAGCGGGAGGGCCAAAAACATTCAGTACTTC
>TRBV15|-|-|TRBJ2-2
CATSRGVNRATNTGELFF
TGTGCCACCAGCAGAGGTGTTAACAGGGCGACGAACACCGGGGAGCTGTTTTTT
>TRBV30|-|TRBD2|TRBJ2-7
CAWRLAGEVYEQYF
TGTGCCTGGAGACTAGCGGGAGAGGTCTACGAGCAGTACTTC
>TRBV2|-|TRBD2|TRBJ2-1
CASSETSGAYNEQFF
TGTGCCAGCAGTGAGACTAGCGGTGCCTACAATGAGCAGTTCTTC
>TRBV28|-|-|TRBJ1-2
CASSLVGSGYTF
TGTGCCAGCAGTTTGGTTGGTAGTGGCTACACCTTC
>TRBV7-9|-|TRBD1|TRBJ2-7
CSSSPGTAEQYF
TGTTCCAGCAGCCCAGGGACAGCCGAGCAGTACTTC
>TRBV5-1|-|TRBD2|TRBJ2-2
CASSLFLREGRVAGELFF
TGCGCCAGCAGCTTGTTTCTCCGGGAGGGCAGAGTTGCCGGGGAGCTGTTTTTT
>TRBV5-6|-|TRBD1|TRBJ1-2
CASSYGQGRSPYGYTF
TGTGCCAGCAGCTATGGACAGGGAAGGTCCCCCTATGGCTACACCTTC
>TRBV28|once|TRBD2|TRBJ2-7
CASGRAAYEQYF
TGTGCCAGCGGGAGGGCGGCCTACGAGCAGTACTTC
>TRBV5-6|few|-|TRBJ2-7
CASSLTGRNEQYF
TGTGCCAGCAGCCTTACAGGGCGGAACGAGCAGTACTTC
>TRBV11-3|-|TRBD1|TRBJ2-5
CASSPGQEETQYF
TGTGCCAGCAGCCCCGGACAGGAAGAGACCCAGTACTTC
>TRBV10-3|-|-|TRBJ1-5
CAISRSRDYSNQPQHF
TGTGCCATCAGTCGGTCGAGGGACTATAGCAATCAGCCCCAGCATTTT
>TRBV28|-|TRBD1|TRBJ1-5
CASRPGQGSQPQHF
TGTGCCAGCAGGCCGGGACAGGGGAGTCAGCCCCAGCATTTT
>TRBV7-2|-|TRBD2|TRBJ2-1
CASSYPLAGVGGINEQFF
TGTGCCAGCAGCTACCCACTAGCGGGAGTTGGAGGTATCAATGAGCAGTTCTTC
>TRBV6-1|-|-|TRBJ1-5
CASSETGQPFQPQHF
TGTGCCAGCAGTGAGACGGGACAACCTTTTCAGCCCCAGCATTTT
>TRBV28|-|-|TRBJ2-5
CASSSAGQETQYF
TGTGCCAGCAGTTCGGCGGGTCAAGAGACCCAGTACTTC